Below, 27 T cell receptor beta chains from the same sample are listed, as sequenced in a study of human T cells and chemical hapten exposure. The time point here: patch test 3, about 24 weeks after DPC sensitization. Treatment given: therapeutic diphenylcyclopropenone sensitization with weekly scalp DPC. TCRdb recomputed calls from the RACE reads with MiXCR, one row per CDR3 protein. The data contain roughly 100,000 distinct CDR3 sequences, less than 40% of them seen just once; the ten biggest clones take up around 2.8%. This material consisted of whole blood, taken in connection with sensitization to the hapten diphenylcyclopropenone (DPC). The receptors originated from a man aged 40-50 years with alopecia areata. Some clones in this sample may be carry-over from other donors' samples.

J is TRBJ2-3 and V is TRBV7-2, with no clear D. CDR3 length equals 17 residues. V was trimmed by 6 bases and J by 0 bases, leaving 19 bases between them. Per germline, CDR1 SGHTA and CDR2 FQGNSA. This CDR3 reads CASRLSSSVTSTDTQYF. The CDR3 nucleotides are TGTGCCAGCAGGCTTAGTTCTAGTGTAACTAGCACAGATACGCAGTATTTT.

The chain joins TRBV20-1 to TRBJ2-1; 7 nucleotides line up with TRBD2. CDR1 and CDR2 (germline): DFQATT, SNEGSKA (reference sequence). This CDR3 comprises 15 residues. V trimming: 5 bases; J trimming: 4 bases; junction bases outside the gene matches: 11. The CDR3 is CSAASASGTYNEQFF. In DNA form, the CDR3 reads TGCAGTGCTGCGTCCGCTAGCGGAACATACAATGAGCAGTTCTTC.

This clonotype has more than one count but fewer than ten. The chain joins TRBV25-1 to TRBJ2-5; D gene unclear. V lost 2 bases, J lost 5 bases, and 6 bases lay in between. There are 12 residues in the CDR3. Germline-derived CDR1 and CDR2 are MGHDK and SYGVNS. The CDR3 DNA sequence: TGTGCCAGCAGTGAACAGAGGGAGACCCAGTACTTC. Translation gives CASSEQRETQYF.

This chain uses TRBV6-5 with TRBJ1-2, with D unclear. The CDR3 has 11 amino acids. CDR1 is MNHEY and CDR2 is SVGAGI in the germline V gene. Trimming took off 6 bases at V and 2 bases at J, with 4 bases between the two ends. CDR3 region: CASRQNYGYTF. CDR3 sequence (DNA): TGTGCCAGCAGACAGAACTATGGCTACACCTTC.

The chain carries TRBV27 and TRBJ2-3; TRBD1 or TRBD2 may be the D gene (5 bases each). Germline loops: CDR1 MNHEY, CDR2 SMNVEV (reference sequence). Trimming removed 0 bases at V and 0 bases at J, with 10 bases between. The CDR3 extends over 16 amino acids. For the CDR3, the DNA is TGTGCCAGCAGTTTATCCCAGGGAGCTAGCACAGATACGCAGTATTTT. Its translation: CASSLSQGASTDTQYF.

This clonotype was recorded at least ten times. The gene calls are TRBV12-3 or TRBV12-4 and TRBJ2-5; D remains ambiguous. Trimming removed 7 bases from V and 4 bases from J, with 7 bases in between. The CDR3 covers 11 residues. CDR3 in amino acids: CASTRSETQYF. The CDR3 DNA reads TGTGCCAGCACACGTTCAGAGACCCAGTACTTC.

The chain carries TRBV5-4 and TRBJ2-6, with D possibly matching TRBD1 (5 bases). Germline V gene data show CDR1 as SGHNT and CDR2 as YYREEE (reference sequence). The CDR3 extends over 15 amino acids. V was cut by 2 bases and J by 0 bases, with 6 bases left in between. The DNA of the CDR3 is TGTGCCAGCAGCTTTGGGGCCTCTGGGGCCAACGTCCTGACTTTC. It codes for CASSFGASGANVLTF. The variable domain in full, completed from reference TRBV5-4 and TRBJ2-6, reads ETGVTQSPTHLIKTRGQQVTLRCSSQSGHNTVSWYQQALGQGPQFIFQYYREEENGRGNFPPRFSGLQFPNYSSELNVNALELDDSALYLCASSFGASGANVLTFGAGSRLTVL.

This chain links TRBV6-2 or TRBV6-3 with TRBJ2-3; 13 nucleotides line up with TRBD2. The CDR3 covers 16 residues. V was clipped by 2 bases and J by 4 bases; unmatched bases: 3. Germline V gives CDR1 MNHEY, CDR2 SVGEGT. CDR3 nucleotide sequence: TGTGCCAGCAGTTACACTAGCGGGAGGGACGCAGATACGCAGTATTTT. Protein sequence: CASSYTSGRDADTQYF.

CDR3 coding DNA: TGTGCCAGCAGTTACACGGACAGGGGACAATTTGGCTACACCTTC. Protein product: CASSYTDRGQFGYTF. The genes are TRBV6-5 and TRBJ1-2, with 9 bases aligning to TRBD1. The CDR3 is 15 residues long. In germline, CDR1 is MNHEY, CDR2 SVGAGI. Losses at the gene ends were 2 bases for V and 7 bases for J; bases not matched to a gene: 8.

The chain uses TRBV12-3 or TRBV12-4 and TRBJ1-5, with a weak D call TRBD1 (6 bases). The germline V and J ends were trimmed by 4 bases and 4 bases, with 14 bases remaining between them. The CDR3 extends over 15 amino acids. The CDR3 region is CASSYAGALNQPQHF. The CDR3 nucleotides are TGTGCCAGCAGTTATGCAGGGGCGCTTAATCAGCCCCAGCATTTT.

This clonotype is a singleton in its sample. The CDR3 DNA reads as TGTGCCAGCAGCCAAAGTGGGGGGAGACAAGAGACCCAGTACTTC. This codes for CASSQSGGRQETQYF. The chain couples TRBV14 to TRBJ2-5, with a possible D match to TRBD2 (6 bases). CDR1 and CDR2 from the germline V gene are SGHDN and FVKESK. The CDR3 is made up of 15 amino acids. Deletions cut 2 bases from V and 2 bases from J, with 12 bases between.

This clonotype was found many times. The rearrangement joins TRBV29-1 to TRBJ2-1; 8 nucleotides match TRBD1. Germline CDR1 reads SQVTM; CDR2 reads ANQGSEA. V was pared by 6 bases and J by 3 bases, with 4 bases of the junction left unmatched. The CDR3 loop spans 13 amino acids. As DNA, the CDR3 is TGCAGCGTCTTTGGACAGGGCTACAATGAGCAGTTCTTC. Translating gives CSVFGQGYNEQFF.

The CDR3: CASSYSILYTDTQYF. CDR3 bases: TGTGCCAGCAGTTACTCGATTCTCTACACAGATACGCAGTATTTT. The chain carries TRBV6-2 or TRBV6-3 and TRBJ2-3; no definite D call. V was pared by 0 bases and J by 2 bases, with 9 bases between. Germline CDR1 reads MNHEY; CDR2 reads SVGEGT. The CDR3 length is 15 residues.

The chain couples TRBV20-1 to TRBJ1-2; no reliable D call. The CDR3 contains 14 residues. Germline values: CDR1 DFQATT, CDR2 SNEGSKA (reference sequence). V gave up 0 bases and J gave up 0 bases, with 8 bases separating them. The CDR3 loop is CSARDNPPNYGYTF. CDR3 DNA sequence: TGCAGTGCTAGAGATAACCCTCCTAACTATGGCTACACCTTC.

This clonotype was detected only a few times. CDR3 sequence (DNA): TGTGCCAGCAGCCCAGGGCGAACCCCTAGCAATCAGCCCCAGCATTTT. Translating it yields CASSPGRTPSNQPQHF. This chain connects TRBV28 to TRBJ1-5, with D tentatively TRBD1 (5 bases). Trimming shortened V by 6 bases and J by 0 bases, and 15 bases separated the two germline ends. Per the germline V gene, CDR1 is MDHEN and CDR2 is SYDVKM. The CDR3 length is 16 residues.

The chain is built from TRBV6-5 and TRBJ2-1; 8 bases are a match to TRBD2. This CDR3 spans 16 amino acids. From germline, CDR1 is MNHEY and CDR2 SVGAGI. The V segment lost 5 bases and the J segment 3 bases; nucleotides outside the gene matches: 9. CDR3 nucleotides: TGTGCCAGCAGTACCATAGCGGGAATGTTCTACAATGAGCAGTTCTTC. Translating gives CASSTIAGMFYNEQFF.

This clonotype was seen a few times. The chain carries TRBV5-1 and TRBJ2-6, with TRBD1 matching 9 bases. This CDR3 comprises 17 residues. Germline V gene sequence: CDR1 SGHRS, CDR2 YFSETQ. V shed 4 bases and J 2 bases; nucleotides not matched to a gene: 7. The DNA for the CDR3 is TGCGCCAGCAGCCCCGGGACAGGGTTTACTGGGGCCAACGTCCTGACTTTC. Protein sequence: CASSPGTGFTGANVLTF.

Only a few counts were recorded for this clonotype. V usage is TRBV11-1 and J usage is TRBJ2-5; TRBD2 might be the D (5 bases). This CDR3 is built from 13 residues. The germline gives CDR1 SGHAT, CDR2 FQDESV (reference sequence). V lost 0 bases to trimming and J lost 5 bases, with 7 bases between them. The chain's CDR3 is CASSLASVETQYF. The CDR3 coding sequence is TGTGCCAGCAGCTTAGCTAGCGTGGAGACCCAGTACTTC. The whole variable domain, filled in from reference TRBV11-1 and TRBJ2-5, reads EAEVAQSPRYKITEKSQAVAFWCDPISGHATLYWYRQILGQGPELLVQFQDESVVDDSQLPKDRFSAERLKGVDSTLKIQPAELGDSAMYLCASSLASVETQYFGPGTRLLVL.

This rearrangement joins TRBV10-3 to TRBJ2-1, with 9 nucleotides matching TRBD2. The V gene end was trimmed by 8 bases and the J gene end by 6 bases; junction bases not matched to a gene: 11. The CDR3 contains 15 residues. Germline V gene data show CDR1 as ENHRY and CDR2 as SYGVKD. The CDR3 here is CAIRGAGGPGNEQFF. The CDR3, as DNA: TGTGCCATCCGAGGGGCGGGAGGGCCAGGCAATGAGCAGTTCTTC.

This clonotype has a handful of counts. This chain connects TRBV9 to TRBJ2-7, with no clear D. Trimming removed 0 bases from V and 2 bases from J, with 12 bases in between. CDR3 size: 15 residues. Germline CDR1 reads SGDLS; CDR2 reads YYNGEE. Written as DNA, the CDR3 is TGTGCCAGCAGCGTAGCTACGGGCAGCACCTACGAGCAGTACTTC. Its translation: CASSVATGSTYEQYF.

The J gene is TRBJ2-3, the V gene TRBV10-3; tentative D call: TRBD2 (6 bases). Germline V gene lookup returns CDR1 ENHRY and CDR2 SYGVKD. Between the trimmed V and J ends, which lost 6 bases and 2 bases, there was a span of 15 bases. The CDR3 is 15 residues long. The CDR3: CAIRGGGGYTDTQYF. The DNA of the CDR3 is TGTGCCATCAGGGGGGGAGGAGGCTACACAGATACGCAGTATTTT.

This chain connects TRBV5-5 to TRBJ2-7; TRBD2 matches 9 bases. After removal of 4 bases from V and 4 bases from J, the junction contained 9 bases not matched to a gene. The CDR3 extends over 15 amino acids. In germline, CDR1 is SGHKS, CDR2 YYEKEE (reference sequence). The CDR3 loop reads CASSRKTSGLYEQYV. CDR3 DNA: TGTGCCAGCAGCCGAAAGACTAGCGGACTATACGAGCAGTACGTC.

This clonotype has just a few counts. The chain couples TRBV6-5 to TRBJ1-1; 10 nucleotides agree with TRBD1. The CDR3 runs to 13 residues. V was clipped by 6 bases and J by 4 bases; unmatched bases: 2. The V gene's germline CDR1 is MNHEY and CDR2 SVGAGI. Here the CDR3 reads CASRRTGGTEAFF. CDR3 nucleotide sequence: TGTGCCAGCAGGCGGACAGGGGGCACTGAAGCTTTCTTT.

In this sample, this clonotype turned up a few times. The chain employs TRBV5-1 and TRBJ1-1; no firm D call. This CDR3 has 11 residues. Trimming stripped 0 bases from V and 5 bases from J, with 2 bases between. Germline V CDR1 and CDR2: SGHRS, YFSETQ. CDR3 nucleotides: TGCGCCAGCAGCTTGGAAACTGAAGCTTTCTTT. This encodes CASSLETEAFF.

The chain couples TRBV28 to TRBJ2-6, with D unclear. This CDR3 is built from 16 residues. Trimming left V 5 bases short and J 1 base short, with 12 bases between. Germline CDR1 reads MDHEN; CDR2 reads SYDVKM. The chain's CDR3 is CASSPGRLSGANVLTF. The DNA for the CDR3 is TGTGCCAGCAGTCCGGGTCGCTTATCTGGGGCCAACGTCCTGACTTTC.

The chain carries TRBV2 and TRBJ2-7; 11 nucleotides agree with TRBD1. J lost 5 bases, V lost 5 bases, and 8 bases had no gene match. Germline V lookup: CDR1 SNHLY, CDR2 FYNNEI. The CDR3 contains 15 residues. The CDR3 sequence: CASSSPDRGLDEQYV. The CDR3 nucleotides read TGTGCCAGCAGTTCCCCGGACAGGGGGCTGGACGAGCAGTACGTC.

This clonotype turned up a few times. The chain uses TRBV5-5 and TRBJ1-5; D not certain. V was clipped by 2 bases and J by 9 bases, with 18 bases between them. This CDR3 has 15 amino acids. Germline loops: CDR1 SGHKS, CDR2 YYEKEE (reference sequence). The chain's CDR3 is CASSLDGASYWPQHF. The DNA of the CDR3 is TGTGCCAGCAGCTTAGACGGCGCGTCCTATTGGCCCCAGCATTTT.